This TCR beta chain was sequenced for a study of OX40 agonist ivuxolimab in advanced cancers. Libraries were prepared by immunoSEQ multiplex PCR; TCRdb keeps only in-frame clonotypes and omits some of them. The sample has 75,000 to 95,000 clones, around 90% seen once. V lost 3 bases, J lost 3 bases, and 1 base stayed unmatched. CDR3 length equals 13 residues. CDR1 and CDR2 from the germline V gene are SGHAT and FQNNGV. This TCR was recovered from an adult with an advanced solid tumor such as melanoma, head and neck, liver or kidney cancer. The gene calls are TRBV11-2 and TRBJ1-2; TRBD1 matches at 7 bases. The sequences come from CD4+ or CD8+ T cells sorted from blood, collected in a trial of the OX40 agonist ivuxolimab. The CDR3, as DNA: TGTGCCAGCAGCTTCGGGACAGACTATGGCTACACCTTC. Translation: CASSFGTDYGYTF.